The clone carrying this T cell receptor beta chain was observed a few times. The sample is drawn from a study of response to subunit inactivated influenza vaccine. The CDR3 has 12 residues. Germline values: CDR1 DFQATT, CDR2 SNEGSKA (reference sequence). Trimming stripped 2 bases from V and 5 bases from J, with 7 bases between. MiXCR was run by TCRdb on the RT-PCR reads, yielding one entry per CDR3 protein. The repertoire includes some 850,000 distinct CDR3 sequences, approximately 17% of them detected once, and 9.5% to 13% sits in the top ten. The chain carries TRBV20-1 and TRBJ2-1; D uncertain. This receptor was obtained from a man aged 45-65 years who received an inactivated influenza vaccine. The sequences come from PBMCs from blood, collected 5 days after vaccination. The CDR3 reads CSARPPNNEQFF. CDR3 coding DNA: TGCAGTGCTAGACCCCCTAACAATGAGCAGTTCTTC.